These 17 T cell receptor beta chains originate from one sample sequenced in a study of T-cell memory formation after mild COVID-19. Each CDR3 protein gets one entry after TCRdb re-called the 5' RACE reads with MiXCR. Counted here are tens of thousands of distinct CDR3 sequences, around 16% occurring once; the ten biggest clones make up about two fifths. Material for sequencing was PBMCs or a T cell subset sorted from them (not recorded which). The receptors derive from a man aged 18 to 29 who had mild COVID-19 (a few samples of this study predate the infection). Cell type and time point are not known.

This clonotype came up a few times. V gene TRBV15 combines with J gene TRBJ2-1; D not resolved. The CDR3 runs to 15 residues. V was trimmed by 0 bases and J by 7 bases, leaving 13 bases between them. Germline values: CDR1 LNHNV, CDR2 YYDKDF (reference sequence). In nucleotides, the CDR3 is TGTGCCACCAGCAGAGATAAACTCCTGAGGAATGAGCAGTTCTTC. This translates into CATSRDKLLRNEQFF.

The chain joins TRBV7-9 to TRBJ1-2; 7 nucleotides line up with TRBD1. The V gene end was trimmed by 5 bases and the J gene end by 4 bases; junction bases not matched to a gene: 7. The CDR3 spans 14 residues. CDR1 SEHNR and CDR2 FQNEAQ come from the germline V gene (reference sequence). The CDR3 loop reads CASSHGQDAYGYTF. As DNA, the CDR3 is TGTGCCAGCAGCCATGGACAGGACGCCTATGGCTACACCTTC.

A few counts support this clonotype. This rearrangement joins TRBV19 to TRBJ2-7; D tentatively fits TRBD1 or TRBD2 (5 bases each). The CDR3 is made up of 14 amino acids. Germline V lookup: CDR1 LNHDA, CDR2 SQIVND (reference sequence). V lost 5 bases to trimming and J lost 3 bases, with 14 bases between them. The CDR3 region has the DNA TGTGCCAGTAGTGGCCGGGACGGGGACTACGAGCAGTACTTC. Translation gives CASSGRDGDYEQYF.

The V gene is TRBV4-1, the J gene TRBJ1-1; D possibly corresponds to TRBD1 (5 bases). V lost 1 base and J lost 4, with 10 bases in between. There are 14 residues in the CDR3. CDR1 and CDR2 (germline): MGHRA, YSYEKL. CDR3 sequence (DNA): TGCGCCAGCAGCCAAGGAGGGAGGGGCACTGAAGCTTTCTTT. It yields the protein CASSQGGRGTEAFF.

The V call is TRBV6-5, the J call TRBJ2-3; 9 bases agree with TRBD2. The germline V gene encodes CDR1 MNHEY and CDR2 SVGAGI. V gave up 2 bases and J gave up 5 bases; unmatched junction bases: 5. The CDR3 is 15 amino acids. The CDR3 loop reads CASSYSGGRGDTQYF. For the CDR3, the DNA is TGTGCCAGCAGTTACAGCGGGGGGCGAGGAGATACGCAGTATTTT.

This clonotype was seen at least ten times. This rearrangement joins TRBV19 to TRBJ1-1; 10 bases map to TRBD1. Trimming at V came to 7 bases and at J to 3 bases, leaving 14 bases not matched to a gene. The germline CDR1 and CDR2 sequences are LNHDA and SQIVND (reference sequence). The CDR3 runs to 17 residues. The CDR3 DNA sequence: TGTGCCAGTAATTCCTATGACAGGGGGCAAGAGGACACTGAAGCTTTCTTT. As protein: CASNSYDRGQEDTEAFF. The variable domain in full, with the rest retrieved from reference TRBV19 and TRBJ1-1, is DGGITQSPKYLFRKEGQNVTLSCEQNLNHDAMYWYRQDPGQGLRLIYYSQIVNDFQKGDIAEGYSVSREKKESFPLTVTSAQKNPTAFYLCASNSYDRGQEDTEAFFGQGTRLTVV.

The chain combines TRBV27 with TRBJ1-2; D gene ambiguous. V dropped 5 bases and J dropped 7 bases, with 23 bases sitting between them. Per the germline V gene, CDR1 is MNHEY and CDR2 is SMNVEV (reference sequence). The CDR3 is made up of 16 amino acids. In DNA form, the CDR3 reads TGTGCCAGCAGTCTGTTTGCGAACAACCCCTTGAGTGGCTACACCTTC. Translated, it gives CASSLFANNPLSGYTF.

The V gene is TRBV20-1, the J gene TRBJ2-5, with 7 positions matching TRBD1. The germline gives CDR1 DFQATT, CDR2 SNEGSKA (reference sequence). Trimming at V came to 0 bases and at J to 4 bases, leaving 5 bases not matched to a gene. This CDR3 has 14 residues. The CDR3, as DNA: TGCAGTGCTAGAGATCAAAGGGGGCCAGAGACCCAGTACTTC. This sequence encodes CSARDQRGPETQYF.

This clonotype appeared a single time. J is TRBJ2-7 and V is TRBV18; TRBD1 might be the D (7 bases). Germline assignment: CDR1 KGHSH and CDR2 LQKENI. This CDR3 comprises 14 residues. V lost 2 bases to trimming and J lost 5 bases, with 13 bases between them. Here the CDR3 reads CASSPGGGRNEQYF. CDR3 DNA sequence: TGTGCCAGCTCACCAGGAGGGGGCCGGAACGAGCAGTACTTC.

The genes are TRBV12-3 or TRBV12-4 and TRBJ2-7, with a weak D call TRBD2 (6 bases). With 5 bases removed from V and 0 bases from J, the gap between germline ends came to 14 bases. The CDR3 covers 15 residues. CDR3 DNA: TGTGCCAGCAGTCCTGGCGGGGTCGGCTCCTACGAGCAGTACTTC. Translated: CASSPGGVGSYEQYF.

This clonotype was seen a few times. The chain employs TRBV10-2 and TRBJ2-1, with D tentatively TRBD1 or TRBD2 (5 bases each). Trimming removed 0 bases from V and 7 bases from J, with 13 bases in between. This CDR3 has 15 residues. Looked up from germline, CDR1 is WSHSY and CDR2 is SAAADI. In nucleotides, the CDR3 is TGCGCCAGCAGTGAGTCGGCAGGGACCCTTAATGAGCAGTTCTTC. This translates into CASSESAGTLNEQFF.

The genes are TRBV27 and TRBJ2-7; the D gene is possibly TRBD2 (5 bases). V gave up 6 bases and J gave up 2 bases, with 11 bases separating them. This CDR3 is built from 13 residues. In germline, CDR1 is MNHEY, CDR2 SMNVEV (reference sequence). The CDR3 nucleotides read TGTGCCAGCAGCCCCGTCGGGACCTACGAGCAGTACTTC. Protein: CASSPVGTYEQYF.

The chain is built from TRBV5-6 and TRBJ2-7; no clear D. Trimming pared 2 bases from V and 6 bases from J, leaving 12 bases between. The CDR3 covers 13 residues. Germline-derived CDR1 and CDR2 are SGHDT and YYEEEE. CDR3 nucleotides: TGTGCCAGCAGCTTTTCCATCCCCAGCGAGCAGTACGTC. It codes for CASSFSIPSEQYV.

This clonotype was recorded many times. DNA of the CDR3: TGTGCCAGCCACACTAGCGGGGGACAGGAGACCCAGTACTTC. Residues: CASHTSGGQETQYF. This sequence joins TRBV5-6 and TRBJ2-5; TRBD2 agrees at 11 bases. Germline values: CDR1 SGHDT, CDR2 YYEEEE. The junction had 7 bases not matched to a gene; V was cut back by 7 bases and J by 5 bases. This CDR3 has 14 residues.

This clonotype has only a few counts. The genes are TRBV5-1 and TRBJ2-2, with D possibly matching TRBD1 (6 bases). The V gene lost 9 bases and the J gene lost 0 bases, with 9 bases spanning the gap. CDR3 length equals 13 residues. Germline V gene data show CDR1 as SGHRS and CDR2 as YFSETQ. DNA for the CDR3: TGCGCCACACAGGGCGCGAACACCGGGGAGCTGTTTTTT. The encoded protein is CATQGANTGELFF. The full variable domain, in which reference TRBV5-1 and TRBJ2-2 provide the parts outside the CDR3, is KAGVTQTPRYLIKTRGQQVTLSCSPISGHRSVSWYQQTPGQGLQFLFEYFSETQRNKGNFPGRFSGRQFSNSRSEMNVSTLELGDSALYLCATQGANTGELFFGEGSRLTVL.

The chain uses TRBV5-6 and TRBJ2-7, with D possibly being TRBD1 or TRBD2 (5 bases each). The ends were cut back, 0 bases at V and 2 bases at J, with 9 bases in the middle. The CDR3 runs 14 residues. Germline assignment: CDR1 SGHDT and CDR2 YYEEEE. The CDR3 nucleotides are TGTGCCAGCAGCTTGGGGGGACGGACCTACGAGCAGTACGTC. Protein: CASSLGGRTYEQYV.

CDR3 sequence: CASSESIPGDGGNEQFF. The CDR3 DNA reads TGCGCCAGCAGTGAGTCGATTCCTGGGGATGGTGGCAATGAGCAGTTCTTC. The genes are TRBV10-2 and TRBJ2-1, with D uncertain. This CDR3 region has 17 residues. Trimming took 0 bases from V and 6 from J, leaving 18 bases between them. Looked up from germline, CDR1 is WSHSY and CDR2 is SAAADI.